The following is a TCR beta chain sequence with its context. V trimming: 5 bases; J trimming: 5 bases; junction bases outside the gene matches: 8. This CDR3 has 14 residues. Germline CDR1 reads LNHDA; CDR2 reads SQIVND (reference sequence). Profiling relied on immunoSEQ multiplex PCR, and the TCRdb table lists in-frame clones only, not all of them. The sample contains 15,000 to 20,000 clones, roughly 88% of which appear only once. The data were taken from a study of T cell changes during pregnancy in multiple sclerosis. The sample in question was CD8+ T cells from peripheral blood mononuclear cells, obtained after pregnancy. The sequence derives from a female donor in good health, enrolled as a control in a pregnancy study. The chain uses TRBV19 and TRBJ2-7; the match to TRBD1 covers 8 bases. CDR3 amino acids: CASSAHRGADEQYF. CDR3 nucleotide sequence: TGTGCCAGTAGTGCTCACAGGGGGGCCGACGAGCAGTACTTC.